This T cell receptor (beta chain) emerged from a study of CD8 T cells in Susac syndrome (dated by TCRdb to the late 2010s). Context from the whole study: Among the sequenced Susac syndrome patients, 5 or 6 had clinically active disease and roughly eight were in clinical remission. The study compared CD8+ T cell repertoire clonality among over ten healthy donors, roughly 14 Susac syndrome patients and roughly 16 multiple sclerosis patients. At blood withdrawal, Susac syndrome patients were therapy-naive, treated with corticosteroids (with IVIg additionally given to some), or treated with IVIg alone. Repertoire sequencing was used to test whether CD8+ T cell activation and differentiation in Susac syndrome was antigen driven.

The paper's findings and limits, for the study overall: The study acknowledged that relatively few individuals were included in the TCR sequencing and HLA analysis. Looking at Susac-specific public clones, the researchers identified around 15 in the total CD8+ repertoire and about 5 in the CD8+ TEMRA repertoire. CD8+ repertoires in Susac syndrome showed clonal expansion, which was highest in CD8+ TEMRA cells and was greater in clinically active patients than in remitting patients.

A word on this clonotype: Its antigen remains undetermined. No much larger clonotype is one base removed from it; base qualities were not supplied.

Peripheral blood CD8+ and CD4+ T cells from healthy donors, Susac syndrome patients and multiple sclerosis patients were profiled by high-throughput TCR beta sequencing. Susac syndrome patients met recently defined diagnostic criteria for definite or probable disease. Bulk CD8+ and CD4+ T cells were purified by magnetic negative isolation, while CD8+ TEMRA cells were enriched using FACS. Blood was drawn into EDTA tubes, processed within 24 hours, and PBMCs were isolated by density gradient centrifugation. PBMCs destined for TCR sequencing were cryopreserved in liquid nitrogen and later thawed in a 37 °C water bath. Purity of sorted or isolated CD4+, CD8+ and CD8+ TEMRA cells was at least 90%. At the junction V is shortened by 4 bases and J by 0 bases, with 10 bases in between. The CDR3 contains 15 residues, cysteine and phenylalanine counted. Only the CDR3 part of the read is kept: 45 bases, read in frame from the first base. CDR1 is given as LGHNA and CDR2 as YSLEER, both from the germline V gene.

RNA was extracted using the RNeasy kit, and roughly 0.45 to 1 ug of the RNA was reverse transcribed with random hexamers. TCR beta CDR3 regions were amplified with the immunoSEQ multiplex PCR assay covering 54 Vbeta and 13 Jbeta segments. Bias from PCR amplification was corrected by using a synthetic template baseline for primer optimization and for computational correction. The paper's processing steps were these. Reads were annotated to V, D and J genes per IMGT and analyzed with immunoSEQ Analyzer, keeping only productive sequences. Clonality was computed as one minus Shannon entropy normalized by log2 of the number of productive unique sequences. For each patient and control, public and private clones were evaluated among the 100 most prevalent clones. Susac-specific clones were defined as absent from healthy and MS cohorts, 850 to 1,300 published viral clones and other ImmuneACCESS disease sequences. TCRdb reran the public reads through fastp at Q25 and MiXCR, keeping productive beta chains. Records with the same CDR3 protein are collapsed into one entry carrying the most frequent genes and DNA. What appears here as the V and J calls and clone size reflects TCRdb's work, not the paper's. This sample is represented by 100,000 to 150,000 distinct CDR3 sequences; more than 90% of them were singletons. The ten largest make up about 0.19% of the sample.

This receptor was identified in a human donor with Susac syndrome. The specimen was CD8+ T cells from PBMCs. The sequence links TRBV4-3 to TRBJ2-1, with a weak D call of TRBD2 (6 bases match). In nucleotides, the sequence is TGCGCCAGCAGCCCGACTAGAACCTCCTACAATGAGCAGTTCTTC. This translates into CASSPTRTSYNEQFF.